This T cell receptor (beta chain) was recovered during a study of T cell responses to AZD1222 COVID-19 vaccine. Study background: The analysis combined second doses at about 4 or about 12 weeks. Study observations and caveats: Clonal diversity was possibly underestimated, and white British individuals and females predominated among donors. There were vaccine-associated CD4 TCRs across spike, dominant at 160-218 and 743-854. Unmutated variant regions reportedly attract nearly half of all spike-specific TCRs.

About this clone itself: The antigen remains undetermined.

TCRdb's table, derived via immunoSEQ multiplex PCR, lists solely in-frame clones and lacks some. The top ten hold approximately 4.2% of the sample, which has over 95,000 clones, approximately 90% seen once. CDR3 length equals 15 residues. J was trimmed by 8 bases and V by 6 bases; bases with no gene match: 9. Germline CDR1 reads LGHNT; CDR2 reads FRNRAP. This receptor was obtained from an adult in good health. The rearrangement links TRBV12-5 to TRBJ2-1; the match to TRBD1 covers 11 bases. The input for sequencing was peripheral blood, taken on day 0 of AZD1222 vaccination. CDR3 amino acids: CASGRGQGAGDEQFF. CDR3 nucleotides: TGTGCTAGTGGCCGTGGACAGGGGGCGGGCGATGAGCAGTTCTTC.